The 20 T cell receptor beta chains reported below all come from one sample, sequenced in a study of T cells in Graves' hyperthyroidism and ophthalmopathy. The CDR3 regions of TCR beta were amplified from RNA transcripts. Using the HTBI primer set, a first-round RT-PCR was run on the TCR CDR3. A single record per CDR3 protein comes from TCRdb applying MiXCR to the multiplex PCR reads. The table has hundreds of thousands of distinct CDR3 sequences, roughly 15% seen once. The sequenced sample consisted of blood. These receptors were collected from a woman aged 50 to 60 with Graves' ophthalmopathy.

The rearrangement joins TRBV15 to TRBJ2-2; 11 positions match TRBD2. The CDR3 runs to 18 residues. Trimming cost V 4 bases and J 4 bases; bases outside gene matches: 11. Per the germline V gene, CDR1 is LNHNV and CDR2 is YYDKDF (reference sequence). CDR3 nucleotides: TGTGCCACCAGCAAAAAAGGACTAGCGGGTTTCGGCACCGGGGAGCTGTTTTTT. Protein sequence: CATSKKGLAGFGTGELFF. Full variable domain (outside the CDR3, taken from reference TRBV15 and TRBJ2-2): DAMVIQNPRYQVTQFGKPVTLSCSQTLNHNVMYWYQQKSSQAPKLLFHYYDKDFNNEADTPDNFQSRRPNTSFCFLDIRSPGLGDTAMYLCATSKKGLAGFGTGELFFGEGSRLTVL.

This clonotype was observed a handful of times. This chain connects TRBV2 to TRBJ1-6; D remains unclear. Germline V gives CDR1 SNHLY, CDR2 FYNNEI. CDR3 length: 16 residues. The V gene lost 3 bases and the J gene lost 0 bases, with 9 bases spanning the gap. CDR3 in amino acids: CASSDSRSSYNSPLHF. The CDR3 nucleotides read TGTGCCAGCAGTGACAGCCGGAGCTCCTATAATTCACCCCTCCACTTT.

A remark on this clonotype: A much larger clone lies a single base off, so this may be a read error. The chain combines TRBV27 with TRBJ1-1; 7 bases are a match to TRBD1. The CDR3 length is 13 residues. V lost 6 bases to trimming and J lost 10 bases; unmatched junction nucleotides: 11. The germline V gene has CDR1 MNHEY and CDR2 SMNVEV (reference sequence). This CDR3 is CASRPTGWGGAFF. CDR3 nucleotides: TGTGCCAGCAGGCCGACAGGGTGGGGTGGAGCTTTCTTT.

Only a few counts were recorded for this clonotype. The rearrangement links TRBV27 to TRBJ2-1, with 12 bases lining up with TRBD2. The CDR3 contains 14 residues. Germline V CDR1 and CDR2: MNHEY, SMNVEV (reference sequence). Trimming cost V 11 bases and J 7 bases; bases outside gene matches: 9. The CDR3 DNA reads as TGTGCCTGCCGACTAGCGGGAGCGGGAAATGAGCAGTTCTTC. It yields the protein CACRLAGAGNEQFF.

This clonotype occurred many times. The genes are TRBV5-1 and TRBJ1-2; no definite D call. CDR1 and CDR2 (germline): SGHRS, YFSETQ. Trimming left V 1 base short and J 4 bases short, with 8 bases between. The CDR3 covers 13 residues. CDR3 DNA sequence: TGCGCCAGCAGCTTGCGGGATCTCTATGGCTACACCTTC. It is translated as CASSLRDLYGYTF.

This clonotype was recorded at least ten times. CDR3 amino acids: CATTSLLANYEQYF. CDR3 coding DNA: TGTGCCACTACTTCCCTTCTAGCGAACTACGAGCAGTACTTC. This sequence joins TRBV28 and TRBJ2-7; D may be TRBD2 (6 bases). CDR1 is MDHEN and CDR2 is SYDVKM in the germline V gene. The V end lost 10 bases, the J end lost 3 bases, and 19 bases lay between the germline ends. This CDR3 contains 14 residues.

This clonotype was seen repeatedly, ten times or more. The chain carries TRBV7-2 and TRBJ2-3, with 9 bases aligning to TRBD2. The trim removed 2 bases at V and 6 bases at J, leaving 6 bases unmatched. The CDR3 loop spans 15 amino acids. Germline loops: CDR1 SGHTA, CDR2 FQGNSA. The CDR3 region is CASSLLAGVSDTQYF. The CDR3 DNA reads TGTGCCAGCAGCTTATTAGCGGGAGTCTCGGATACGCAGTATTTT.

The V gene is TRBV4-3, the J gene TRBJ2-5; D possibly corresponds to TRBD1 (5 bases). Germline V gene data show CDR1 as LGHNA and CDR2 as YSLEER. This CDR3 comprises 18 residues. V lost 0 bases and J lost 5, with 22 bases in between. The CDR3: CASSQDLSGAARVETQYF. CDR3 nucleotides: TGCGCCAGCAGCCAAGATCTCTCTGGGGCGGCCAGGGTGGAGACCCAGTACTTC.

This clonotype was detected a few times. This CDR3 reads CASSMQRVSTDTQYF. The CDR3 nucleotides are TGTGCCAGTAGTATGCAACGGGTTAGCACAGATACGCAGTATTTT. This chain links TRBV19 with TRBJ2-3; D gene ambiguous. CDR3 length: 15 residues. V lost 3 bases to trimming and J lost 0 bases, with 10 bases between them. The germline V gene encodes CDR1 LNHDA and CDR2 SQIVND (reference sequence).

This clonotype was seen repeatedly, ten times or more. The rearrangement uses TRBV7-2 and TRBJ2-5, with TRBD2 matching over 8 bases. The CDR3 runs to 15 residues. Germline V gene sequence: CDR1 SGHTA, CDR2 FQGNSA. The ends lost 5 bases at V and 4 bases at J; junction bases unmatched: 9. The CDR3 is CASSPAGAGAETQYF. CDR3 nucleotide sequence: TGTGCCAGCAGCCCCGCCGGAGCGGGAGCAGAGACCCAGTACTTC.

The sample holds many counts of this clonotype. The gene calls are TRBV28 and TRBJ2-1, with 9 nucleotides matching TRBD2. V dropped 4 bases and J dropped 5; count of bases not matched to a gene: 9. This CDR3 has 16 residues. CDR1 is MDHEN, CDR2 SYDVKM, per germline. The CDR3 nucleotides are TGTGCCAGCAGTTCACTACTAGCGGGCGGAAACAATGAGCAGTTCTTC. It is translated as CASSSLLAGGNNEQFF.

This clonotype appeared many times. The chain has TRBV4-3 and TRBJ2-7; D might be TRBD2 (6 bases). In germline, CDR1 is LGHNA, CDR2 YSLEER. V lost 4 bases and J lost 6, with 22 bases in between. This CDR3 region has 16 residues. CDR3 sequence: CASSLTRTPPGGEQYF. The CDR3 nucleotides are TGCGCCAGCAGCCTGACGCGGACACCGCCCGGGGGCGAGCAGTACTTC.

This clonotype came up many times. The CDR3, as DNA: TGTGCCAGCAGCTTAGCGGGAGGAAGGGACTACAATGAGCAGTTCTTC. Translated: CASSLAGGRDYNEQFF. This chain links TRBV7-2 with TRBJ2-1; D is possibly TRBD2 (6 bases). The CDR3 totals 16 residues. Germline CDR1 reads SGHTA; CDR2 reads FQGNSA. The V and J ends lost 0 bases and 3 bases respectively, with 12 bases between them.

The count of this clonotype is one. The chain is built from TRBV3-1 and TRBJ2-7; 13 nucleotides match TRBD2. Germline CDR1 LGHDT, CDR2 YNNKEL (reference sequence). The J segment lost 1 base and the V segment lost 4 bases, leaving 7 bases of the junction unmatched. The CDR3 covers 17 residues. The CDR3, as DNA: TGTGCCAGCAGCCTCCAACTAGCGGGAGGGACTTCCTACGAGCAGTACTTC. It translates to CASSLQLAGGTSYEQYF.

The V and J genes are TRBV6-1 and TRBJ2-7; D not certain. The CDR3 is 15 amino acids. Germline V lookup: CDR1 MNHNS, CDR2 SASEGT. Trimming left V 7 bases short and J 0 bases short, with 16 bases between. CDR3 residues: CASNPAGFSSYEQYF. Written as DNA, the CDR3 is TGTGCCAGCAACCCTGCCGGGTTCAGCTCCTACGAGCAGTACTTC.

This clonotype was seen repeatedly, ten times or more. V usage is TRBV7-2 and J usage is TRBJ2-6, with 9 bases that match TRBD1. CDR1 SGHTA and CDR2 FQGNSA come from the germline V gene. This CDR3 spans 18 amino acids. V gave up 5 bases and J gave up 2 bases; unmatched junction bases: 10. In DNA, the CDR3 is TGTGCCAGCAGCCGAAAGACAGGGGGTGTGGCTGGGGCCAACGTCCTGACTTTC. Protein: CASSRKTGGVAGANVLTF.

This clonotype was observed at least ten times. This chain links TRBV7-2 with TRBJ1-5; maybe TRBD1 (6 bases). Germline V gene sequence: CDR1 SGHTA, CDR2 FQGNSA. The CDR3 has 16 amino acids. Trimming left V 2 bases short and J 3 bases short, with 14 bases between. The chain's CDR3 is CASSLSQTGPNQPQHF. The DNA of the CDR3 is TGTGCCAGCAGCTTAAGTCAGACAGGACCCAATCAGCCCCAGCATTTT.

Comment on this clonotype: Being one base from a much bigger clone, this may be a read error. This chain uses TRBV10-3 with TRBJ2-5, with D maybe TRBD1 (6 bases). The germline V gene encodes CDR1 ENHRY and CDR2 SYGVKD. Deletions cut 6 bases from V and 1 base from J, with 15 bases between. The CDR3 spans 15 residues. The CDR3 DNA reads TGTGCCATCAGGGGGGCCGGAACAGTCCAAGAGACCCAGTACTTC. It specifies CAIRGAGTVQETQYF.

This clonotype was observed many times. This chain connects TRBV24-1 to TRBJ1-2, with no clear D. The germline gives CDR1 KGHDR, CDR2 SFDVKD. This CDR3 is 15 amino acids long. With 3 bases removed from V and 0 bases from J, the gap between germline ends came to 10 bases. The CDR3 coding sequence is TGTGCCACCAGTGATGAGGACGGGCCTAACTATGGCTACACCTTC. This sequence encodes CATSDEDGPNYGYTF.

The chain employs TRBV6-2 or TRBV6-3 and TRBJ2-3, with 12 bases aligning to TRBD2. With 4 bases clipped from V and 12 bases from J, the junction kept 14 bases outside the gene matches. The CDR3 has 16 amino acids. CDR1 and CDR2 (germline): MNHEY, SVGEGT. Here the CDR3 DNA reads TGTGCCAGCAGTTCCGACCCCGAGAGACTAGCGGGAGTTCAGTATTTT. The encoded protein is CASSSDPERLAGVQYF.